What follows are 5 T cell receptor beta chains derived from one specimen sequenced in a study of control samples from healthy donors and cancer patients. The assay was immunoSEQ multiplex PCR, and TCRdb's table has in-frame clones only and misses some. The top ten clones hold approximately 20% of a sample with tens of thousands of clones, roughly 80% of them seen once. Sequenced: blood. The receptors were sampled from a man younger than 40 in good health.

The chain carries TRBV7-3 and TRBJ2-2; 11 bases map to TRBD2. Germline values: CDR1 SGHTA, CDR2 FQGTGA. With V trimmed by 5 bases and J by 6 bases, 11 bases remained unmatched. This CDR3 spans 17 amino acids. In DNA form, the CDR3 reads TGTGCCAGCAGCCCGGGACCCTCTAGCGGGGGGCCCGGGGAGCTGTTTTTT. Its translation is CASSPGPSSGGPGELFF.

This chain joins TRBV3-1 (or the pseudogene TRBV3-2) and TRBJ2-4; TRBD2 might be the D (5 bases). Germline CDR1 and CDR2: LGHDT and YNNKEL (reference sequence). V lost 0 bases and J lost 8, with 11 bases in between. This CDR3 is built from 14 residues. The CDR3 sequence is CASSQDTGRDIQYF. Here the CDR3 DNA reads TGTGCCAGCAGCCAAGATACGGGAAGGGACATTCAGTACTTC.

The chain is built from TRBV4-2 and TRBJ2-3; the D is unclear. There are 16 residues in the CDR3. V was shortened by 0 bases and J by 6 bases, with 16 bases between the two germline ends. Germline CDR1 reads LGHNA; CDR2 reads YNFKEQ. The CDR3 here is CASSQDLPDGSDTQYF. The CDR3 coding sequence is TGTGCCAGCAGCCAAGACCTTCCAGATGGTTCGGATACGCAGTATTTT.

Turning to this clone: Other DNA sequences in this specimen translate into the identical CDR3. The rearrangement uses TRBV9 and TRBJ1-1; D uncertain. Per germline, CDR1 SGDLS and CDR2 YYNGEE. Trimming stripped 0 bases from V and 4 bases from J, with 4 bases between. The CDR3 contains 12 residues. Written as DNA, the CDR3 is TGTGCCAGCAGCGTAGAGGGCACTGAAGCTTTCTTT. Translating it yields CASSVEGTEAFF.

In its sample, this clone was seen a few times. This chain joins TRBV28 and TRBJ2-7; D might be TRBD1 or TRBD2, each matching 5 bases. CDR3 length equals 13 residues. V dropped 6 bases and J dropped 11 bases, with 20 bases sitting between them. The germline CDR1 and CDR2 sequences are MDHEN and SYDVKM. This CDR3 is CASRLYRDANKYF. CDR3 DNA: TGTGCCAGCAGACTATACCGGGACGCCAATAAGTACTTC. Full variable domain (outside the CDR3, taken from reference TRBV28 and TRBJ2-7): DVKVTQSSRYLVKRTGEKVFLECVQDMDHENMFWYRQDPGLGLRLIYFSYDVKMKEKGDIPEGYSVSREKKERFSLILESASTNQTSMYLCASRLYRDANKYFGPGTRLTVT.